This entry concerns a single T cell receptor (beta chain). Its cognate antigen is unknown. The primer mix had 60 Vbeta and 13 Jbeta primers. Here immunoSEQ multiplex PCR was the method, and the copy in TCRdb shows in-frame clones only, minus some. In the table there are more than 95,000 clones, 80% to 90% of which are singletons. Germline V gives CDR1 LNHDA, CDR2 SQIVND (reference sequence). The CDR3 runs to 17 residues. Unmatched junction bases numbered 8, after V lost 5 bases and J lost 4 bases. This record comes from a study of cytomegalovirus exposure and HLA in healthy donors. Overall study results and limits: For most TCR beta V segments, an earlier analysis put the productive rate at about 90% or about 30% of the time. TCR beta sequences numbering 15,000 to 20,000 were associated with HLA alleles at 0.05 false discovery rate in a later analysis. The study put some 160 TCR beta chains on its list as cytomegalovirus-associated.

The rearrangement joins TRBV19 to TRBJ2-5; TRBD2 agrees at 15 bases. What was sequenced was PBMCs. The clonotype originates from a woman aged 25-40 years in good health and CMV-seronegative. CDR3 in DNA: TGTGCCAGTAGTCCGGGACTAGCGGGAGGAGAGATAGAGACCCAGTACTTC. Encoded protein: CASSPGLAGGEIETQYF.